Listed below are T cell receptor beta chains from one sample, sequenced in a study of tissue T cells after allogeneic stem cell transplantation. Profiled with immunoSEQ multiplex PCR; TCRdb holds only in-frame clones, not every one. The data hold some 28,000 clones, with about 85% observed a single time. Specimen: blood, collected before transplantation. Receptors were obtained from a woman aged 18 to 55 who later had graft-versus-host disease after an allogeneic stem cell transplant. CDR3s include the opening cysteine and the closing phenylalanine or tryptophan. D genes are given only for firm matches. Clone size, where shown, is once, few, many, or a class for clones that have expanded.

d_gene | abundance | j_gene | v_gene | CDR3aa | CDR3nt
- | - | TRBJ2-7 | TRBV10-2 | CASRRAESYEQYF | TGCGCCAGCAGGAGGGCCGAAAGCTACGAGCAGTACTTC
TRBD1 | - | TRBJ1-1 | TRBV6-5 | CASSTGQGAVFF | TGTGCCAGCAGTACGGGACAGGGGGCTGTTTTCTTT
- | - | TRBJ1-1 | TRBV29-1 | CSVELRVKGEAFF | TGCAGCGTTGAACTCAGGGTGAAGGGTGAAGCTTTCTTT
TRBD1 | - | TRBJ1-1 | TRBV30 | CAWTNRQGSRNTEAFF | TGTGCCTGGACCAACCGACAGGGGTCTCGGAACACTGAAGCTTTCTTT
- | - | TRBJ2-1 | TRBV7-2 | CASSLAYYNEQFF | TGTGCCAGCAGCTTAGCCTACTACAATGAGCAGTTCTTC
- | - | TRBJ1-6 | TRBV28 | CATKRQSNSPLHF | TGTGCCACCAAAAGACAGTCGAATTCACCCCTCCACTTT
- | - | TRBJ1-1 | TRBV11-3 | CASSLDPGPTGDEAFF | TGTGCCAGCAGCTTGGATCCGGGCCCTACGGGAGATGAAGCTTTCTTT
TRBD2 | - | TRBJ2-7 | TRBV7-2 | CASSIPSGGIYEQYF | TGTGCCAGCAGCATTCCTAGCGGGGGCATCTACGAGCAGTACTTC
TRBD2 | - | TRBJ2-2 | TRBV3-1/TRBV3-2 | CASSQLPSGGALATGELFF | TGTGCCAGCAGCCAACTGCCTAGCGGGGGGGCCTTGGCCACCGGGGAGCTGTTTTTT
TRBD2 | few | TRBJ2-5 | TRBV18 | CASSPIAGGPSKTQYF | TGTGCCAGCTCACCCATAGCGGGAGGGCCCTCCAAGACCCAGTACTTC
- | once | TRBJ1-2 | TRBV7-5 | CVRSLDPGQGSGYTF | TGTGTCAGAAGCTTAGACCCGGGACAGGGGTCTGGCTACACCTTC
- | - | TRBJ1-1 | TRBV5-6 | CASNLPGGNTEAFF | TGTGCCAGCAACCTCCCGGGAGGGAACACTGAAGCTTTCTTT
- | few | TRBJ2-1 | TRBV27 | CASSLYASGTPNEQFF | TGTGCCAGCAGTTTGTACGCCTCCGGGACTCCAAATGAGCAGTTCTTC
TRBD2 | - | TRBJ2-6 | TRBV30 | CAWRGREGKVAGANVLTF | TGTGCCTGGAGGGGACGGGAGGGTAAGGTGGCTGGGGCCAACGTCCTGACTTTC
TRBD2 | - | TRBJ2-1 | TRBV30 | CAWETGTSSYNEQFF | TGTGCCTGGGAAACCGGGACTAGCTCCTACAATGAGCAGTTCTTC
TRBD1 | - | TRBJ2-5 | TRBV28 | CASSQRPGQGTQYF | TGTGCCAGCAGCCAGCGACCCGGACAGGGGACCCAGTACTTC
- | - | TRBJ1-2 | TRBV3-1/TRBV3-2 | CASSQDSSGYGYTF | TGTGCCAGCAGCCAAGATTCTTCGGGCTATGGCTACACCTTC
- | - | TRBJ1-1 | TRBV4-3 | CASSQDYRVTEAFF | TGCGCCAGCAGCCAAGATTACAGGGTGACTGAAGCTTTCTTT
TRBD2 | - | TRBJ2-7 | TRBV10-3 | CATGREGPEQYF | TGTGCCACCGGCAGGGAGGGTCCCGAGCAGTACTTC
TRBD2 | - | TRBJ2-5 | TRBV7-8 | CASGRALAETQYF | TGTGCCAGCGGGAGGGCCTTGGCAGAGACCCAGTACTTC
- | - | TRBJ1-1 | TRBV6-1 | CASSEVTGRNTEAFF | TGTGCCAGCAGTGAGGTGACAGGCCGGAACACTGAAGCTTTCTTT
TRBD1 | - | TRBJ1-2 | TRBV25-1 | CASSDDRGLGGYTF | TGTGCCAGCAGTGATGACAGGGGGCTTGGTGGCTACACCTTC
TRBD2 | - | TRBJ2-1 | TRBV10-3 | CATQTSGRYNEQFF | TGTGCCACCCAGACTAGCGGGAGGTACAATGAGCAGTTCTTC
TRBD2 | - | TRBJ2-1 | TRBV7-9 | CASSIAGGNYNEQFF | TGTGCCAGCAGCATCGCGGGAGGAAACTACAATGAGCAGTTCTTC
- | - | TRBJ1-5 | TRBV19 | CASTSPWQVGDQPQHF | TGTGCCAGTACCTCCCCGTGGCAGGTGGGGGATCAACCCCAGCATTTT
TRBD1 | - | TRBJ2-1 | TRBV5-1 | CASGDRDPYNEQFF | TGCGCCAGCGGCGACAGGGACCCCTACAATGAGCAGTTCTTC
TRBD1 | few | TRBJ1-6 | TRBV27 | CASSLGRGDSPLHF | TGTGCCAGCAGTTTAGGCAGGGGGGATTCACCCCTCCACTTT
- | - | TRBJ2-6 | TRBV27 | CASSPRRFGANVLTF | TGTGCCAGCAGTCCCAGGCGCTTTGGGGCCAACGTCCTGACTTTC
- | - | TRBJ1-1 | TRBV28 | CASSLQLFRVNTEAFF | TGTGCCAGCAGTCTCCAACTGTTTCGGGTGAACACTGAAGCTTTCTTT
- | few | TRBJ1-1 | TRBV6-5 | CASSYESWGTEAFF | TGTGCCAGCAGTTACGAGTCCTGGGGTACTGAAGCTTTCTTT
- | once | TRBJ2-7 | TRBV25-1 | CASSSSPGRRSSYEQYF | TGTGCCAGCAGTTCTAGCCCGGGGAGGCGGAGCTCCTACGAGCAGTACTTC
- | - | TRBJ2-7 | TRBV5-1 | CASSLVGGYEQYF | TGCGCCAGCAGCTTGGTCGGCGGTTACGAGCAGTACTTC
TRBD1 | - | TRBJ2-1 | TRBV19 | CASSIDYDRGLYEQFF | TGTGCCAGTAGTATAGATTACGACAGGGGGCTATATGAGCAGTTCTTC
TRBD1 | - | TRBJ2-2 | TRBV6-2/TRBV6-3 | CASSYSPSIRDRATGELFF | TGTGCCAGCAGTTACTCCCCCTCTATCCGGGACAGGGCCACCGGGGAGCTGTTTTTT
- | - | TRBJ1-1 | TRBV12-3/TRBV12-4 | CASSLSRPTEAFF | TGTGCCAGCAGTTTGAGTCGACCCACTGAAGCTTTCTTT
TRBD1 | - | TRBJ1-4 | TRBV7-2 | CASSRLTGTNEKLFF | TGTGCCAGCAGCCGCCTGACAGGGACTAATGAAAAACTGTTTTTT
- | large | TRBJ1-1 | TRBV27 | CASSLQNTEAFF | TGTGCCAGCAGTTTACAGAACACTGAAGCTTTCTTT
- | - | TRBJ1-2 | TRBV7-3 | CASSLRPGFNTGYTF | TGTGCCAGCAGCTTAAGACCGGGTTTCAATACAGGCTACACCTTC
TRBD1 | - | TRBJ1-1 | TRBV6-1 | CASSDESRTGFGEAFF | TGTGCCAGCAGTGATGAATCGAGGACAGGGTTTGGTGAAGCTTTCTTT
- | - | TRBJ2-1 | TRBV6-2/TRBV6-3 | CASIPDGHYNEQFF | TGTGCCAGCATCCCGGACGGGCACTACAATGAGCAGTTCTTC
TRBD1 | - | TRBJ2-3 | TRBV6-4 | CASSDSQGADTQYF | TGTGCCAGCAGTGACTCCCAGGGGGCAGATACGCAGTATTTT